The 3 T cell receptor beta chains listed next were all sequenced from one sample in a study of CD8 T cells in Susac syndrome. When the RNA was reverse transcribed, random hexamers were used with an input of roughly 0.45 to 1 ug. MiXCR was run by TCRdb on the immunoSEQ multiplex PCR reads, yielding one entry per CDR3 protein. This sample carries hundreds of thousands of distinct CDR3 sequences, 95% of them seen once, and the ten largest clones take around 0.08%. Sample: CD4+ T cells from PBMCs. Receptors originate from a human donor with multiple sclerosis.

V gene TRBV18 combines with J gene TRBJ2-5; D is uncertain. Trimming shortened V by 5 bases and J by 1 base, and 8 bases separated the two germline ends. Germline values: CDR1 KGHSH, CDR2 LQKENI. CDR3 length: 13 amino acids. The CDR3 loop is CASSVGIQETQYF. CDR3 in DNA: TGTGCCAGCTCAGTGGGAATCCAAGAGACCCAGTACTTC.

This chain links TRBV3-1 with TRBJ2-5; D gene unclear. The CDR3 sequence is 14 residues long. V lost 0 bases and J lost 5, with 10 bases in between. From germline, CDR1 is LGHDT and CDR2 YNNKEL (reference sequence). The CDR3 DNA follows: TGTGCCAGCAGCCAAGATTTTGGTCGGGAGACCCAGTACTTC. Amino acid sequence: CASSQDFGRETQYF.

The J gene is TRBJ1-1, the V gene TRBV20-1; D gene ambiguous. CDR3 size: 16 residues. Trimming took off 0 bases at V and 3 bases at J, with 17 bases between the two ends. Germline-derived CDR1 and CDR2 are DFQATT and SNEGSKA (reference sequence). CDR3 coding DNA: TGCAGTGCTAGAGATCCCCTCCAGGACCTTGACACTGAAGCTTTCTTT. Protein sequence: CSARDPLQDLDTEAFF.